The next 10 T cell receptor beta chains were all read from a single sample in a study of blood T cell repertoires in COVID-19. Here immunoSEQ multiplex PCR was the method, and the copy in TCRdb shows in-frame clones only, minus some. Among 65,000 to 80,000 clones, about 86% were seen once, and the ten largest hold under 20%. Sequencing was done on a sample of peripheral blood. These receptors originate from an elderly man in a cohort sampled during active COVID-19.

The chain carries TRBV18 and TRBJ2-7, with D possibly matching TRBD2 (5 bases). This CDR3 is 15 amino acids long. Trimming took 3 bases from V and 5 from J, leaving 17 bases between them. Germline-derived CDR1 and CDR2 are KGHSH and LQKENI. CDR3 bases: TGTGCCAGCTCACCCACTAGACGAGCCGGGGACGAGCAGTACTTC. As protein: CASSPTRRAGDEQYF.

The chain uses TRBV12-5 and TRBJ1-2, with D possibly TRBD1 on 5 matching bases. V was pared by 7 bases and J by 3 bases, with 12 bases between. This CDR3 spans 13 amino acids. Germline CDR1 and CDR2: LGHNT and FRNRAP. CDR3 residues: CASAFGGDYGYTF. As DNA, the CDR3 is TGTGCTAGTGCCTTTGGGGGGGACTATGGCTACACCTTC.

The rearrangement joins TRBV7-2 to TRBJ2-3; possible D gene TRBD2, 5 bases. The V end lost 6 bases, the J end lost 4 bases, and 14 bases lay between the germline ends. Germline loops: CDR1 SGHTA, CDR2 FQGNSA. This CDR3 contains 14 residues. CDR3 residues: CASRQGGGSDTQYF. In DNA form, the CDR3 reads TGTGCCAGCAGGCAAGGTGGCGGGTCAGATACGCAGTATTTT. The whole variable domain, remainder taken from reference TRBV7-2 and TRBJ2-3, is GAGVSQSPSNKVTEKGKDVELRCDPISGHTALYWYRQSLGQGLEFLIYFQGNSAPDKSGLPSDRFSAERTGGSVSTLTIQRTQQEDSAVYLCASRQGGGSDTQYFGPGTRLTVL.

This clone has only one observation. This chain joins TRBV19 and TRBJ1-5, with 8 bases matching TRBD1. V was pared by 7 bases and J by 1 base, with 6 bases of the junction left unmatched. The CDR3 length is 15 residues. Per germline, CDR1 LNHDA and CDR2 SQIVND (reference sequence). The CDR3 DNA follows: TGTGCCAGTAAACTGACAGGGGCGAGCAATCAGCCCCAGCATTTT. Translation gives CASKLTGASNQPQHF. Full variable domain (outside the CDR3, taken from reference TRBV19 and TRBJ1-5): DGGITQSPKYLFRKEGQNVTLSCEQNLNHDAMYWYRQDPGQGLRLIYYSQIVNDFQKGDIAEGYSVSREKKESFPLTVTSAQKNPTAFYLCASKLTGASNQPQHFGDGTRLSIL.

The genes are TRBV11-2 and TRBJ2-5; D perhaps matches TRBD2 (6 bases). The CDR3 length is 11 residues. Germline V gives CDR1 SGHAT, CDR2 FQNNGV. Between the trimmed V and J ends, which lost 3 bases and 13 bases, there was a span of 12 bases. CDR3 loop: CASSLLGLTYF. DNA of the CDR3: TGTGCCAGCAGCTTGCTCGGACTAACGTACTTC.

V usage is TRBV7-2 and J usage is TRBJ2-3; no clear D gene. CDR3 length: 13 residues. Germline values: CDR1 SGHTA, CDR2 FQGNSA. V shed 2 bases and J shed 5 bases, with 8 bases lying between them. CDR3 bases: TGTGCCAGCAGCTTATTACGAGGAGATACGCAGTATTTT. Encoded protein: CASSLLRGDTQYF. Full variable domain (remainder filled in from reference TRBV7-2 and TRBJ2-3): GAGVSQSPSNKVTEKGKDVELRCDPISGHTALYWYRQSLGQGLEFLIYFQGNSAPDKSGLPSDRFSAERTGGSVSTLTIQRTQQEDSAVYLCASSLLRGDTQYFGPGTRLTVL.

The V call is TRBV5-1, the J call TRBJ2-7; TRBD2 might be the D (5 bases). Trimming took 4 bases from V and 2 from J, leaving 13 bases between them. Germline V gene sequence: CDR1 SGHRS, CDR2 YFSETQ. This CDR3 is built from 14 residues. Here the CDR3 DNA reads TGCGCCAGCAGCGCGGAGGCAGCCGCCTACGAGCAGTACTTC. Residues: CASSAEAAAYEQYF.

The V call is TRBV7-6, the J call TRBJ1-4, with TRBD1 matching over 7 bases. CDR1 SGHVS and CDR2 FNYEAQ come from the germline V gene. This CDR3 spans 17 amino acids. The J segment lost 0 bases and the V segment lost 2 bases, leaving 6 bases of the junction unmatched. This chain's CDR3 is CASSLWGQIATNEKLFF. The CDR3 nucleotides are TGTGCCAGCAGCTTATGGGGACAGATTGCAACTAATGAAAAACTGTTTTTT.

The chain combines TRBV5-1 with TRBJ1-5; D is uncertain. Trimming left V 0 bases short and J 4 bases short, with 11 bases between. The germline V gene encodes CDR1 SGHRS and CDR2 YFSETQ. The length of the CDR3 is 15 residues. The CDR3: CASSLEGLGNQPQHF. The CDR3, as DNA: TGCGCCAGCAGCTTGGAAGGACTGGGAAATCAGCCCCAGCATTTT.

The chain links TRBV5-4 to TRBJ1-2; 11 nucleotides line up with TRBD1. CDR3 length: 14 residues. Germline V CDR1 and CDR2: SGHNT, YYREEE (reference sequence). The V and J ends lost 2 bases and 8 bases, in that order; junction bases with no gene match: 5. The CDR3 DNA reads TGTGCCAGCAGCTTCCGGGACAGGGGGGTCGGCTACACCTTC. Protein product: CASSFRDRGVGYTF.